Each of the 27 T cell receptor beta chains below was sequenced from the same sample in a study of T cells in Graves' hyperthyroidism and ophthalmopathy. RNA transcripts provided the source from which TCR beta CDR3 regions were amplified. The TCR CDR3 first-round RT-PCR relied on the HTBI primer set. TCRdb reanalysed the multiplex PCR reads using MiXCR and keeps one entry per CDR3 protein. The sample includes a few hundred thousand distinct CDR3 sequences, about 43% of them seen just once. The specimen sequenced was peripheral blood or thyroid tissue (not recorded which). The origin of the receptors is a woman in her late teens or twenties with Graves' hyperthyroidism.

The V call is TRBV19, the J call TRBJ1-1, with D unclear. Germline V gives CDR1 LNHDA, CDR2 SQIVND (reference sequence). The CDR3 is 12 amino acids. V lost 4 bases to trimming and J lost 11 bases, with 14 bases between them. The CDR3 DNA sequence: TGTGCCAGTAGTACTAGCGGAGGGAGCGCTTTCTTT. Amino acid sequence: CASSTSGGSAFF.

A note on this clonotype: One base away lies a much larger clone, so this may be a sequencing read error. The conserved phenylalanine or tryptophan normally closing the CDR3 is absent here, so this likely arose from a read error. The chain combines TRBV6-1 with TRBJ2-2; no definite D call. The germline V gene has CDR1 MNHNS and CDR2 SASEGT. The CDR3 is 11 residues long. V lost 5 bases, J lost 4 bases, and 2 bases lay in between. Here the CDR3 DNA reads TGTGCCAGCAGTATCACCGGGGAGCTGTTTTCT. It encodes CASSITGELFS.

This clonotype was counted many times. The chain combines TRBV6-1 with TRBJ1-2, with D possibly TRBD1 on 5 matching bases. Trimming pared 2 bases from V and 7 bases from J, leaving 17 bases between. This CDR3 is 15 amino acids long. Germline V gives CDR1 MNHNS, CDR2 SASEGT. CDR3 coding DNA: TGTGCCAGCAGTGAACAATTTAGGGGAGCTCGTGGCTACACCTTC. It encodes CASSEQFRGARGYTF.

Many counts were recorded for this clonotype. The V gene is TRBV12-3 or TRBV12-4, the J gene TRBJ1-5; D is unresolved. Trimming cost V 3 bases and J 7 bases, with 13 bases left between them. This CDR3 comprises 14 residues. The DNA of the CDR3 is TGTGCCAGCAGTTTGGAGGCAGGTTGGCAGCCCCAGCATTTT. The encoded protein is CASSLEAGWQPQHF.

This clonotype has ten or more counts. A much bigger clone sits one base away, suggesting this may be a read error. This chain links TRBV7-9 with TRBJ1-1, with D hard to call. V lost 4 bases to trimming and J lost 4 bases, with 13 bases between them. The germline CDR1 and CDR2 sequences are SEHNR and FQNEAQ (reference sequence). CDR3 size: 14 residues. The CDR3 coding sequence is TGTGCCAGCAGCTCTGGCAGGTTGAGCACTGAAGCTTTCTTT. Its protein is CASSSGRLSTEAFF.

In its sample, this clonotype was seen many times. This chain joins TRBV7-2 and TRBJ2-7; D remains unclear. The V gene lost 1 base and the J gene lost 7 bases, with 11 bases spanning the gap. CDR1 and CDR2 from the germline V gene are SGHTA and FQGNSA. This CDR3 is 13 amino acids long. The CDR3 spells CASSLDPQREQYF. For the CDR3, the DNA is TGTGCCAGCAGCTTAGACCCCCAGAGGGAGCAGTACTTC.

The V and J genes are TRBV6-6 and TRBJ1-2, with a tentative D call TRBD1 (5 bases). The CDR3 is 13 residues long. Germline CDR1 is MNHNY and CDR2 is SVGAGI (reference sequence). V lost 6 bases to trimming and J lost 5 bases, with 13 bases between them. Here the CDR3 DNA reads TGTGCCAGCAGGCCGGGACGGGATTATGGCTACACCTTC. Protein: CASRPGRDYGYTF.

The gene calls are TRBV5-5 and TRBJ2-2; TRBD2 matches 8 bases. The ends lost 5 bases at V and 0 bases at J; junction bases unmatched: 6. CDR1 is SGHKS, CDR2 YYEKEE, per germline (reference sequence). This CDR3 is 16 amino acids long. The CDR3 loop reads CASRRSGAPNTGELFF. The CDR3 nucleotides read TGTGCCAGCAGGCGTAGCGGGGCCCCGAACACCGGGGAGCTGTTTTTT.

This clonotype was counted at least ten times. The chain recombines TRBV7-9 with TRBJ2-7; 7 nucleotides agree with TRBD1. J gave up 5 bases and V 4 bases, and 14 bases lay outside the gene matches. This CDR3 spans 16 amino acids. CDR1 SEHNR and CDR2 FQNEAQ come from the germline V gene (reference sequence). CDR3 in amino acids: CASSSNEGAKFHEQYF. CDR3 coding DNA: TGTGCCAGCAGCTCCAACGAGGGGGCGAAGTTCCACGAGCAGTACTTC.

Comments on this clonotype: This may arise from a read error, as a much more abundant clone is one base away. The gene calls are TRBV29-1 and TRBJ2-1; D is ambiguous. The DNA matches TRBJ2-7 better at its end, which makes the J call doubtful. Germline CDR1 reads SQVTM; CDR2 reads ANQGSEA. This CDR3 is 11 amino acids long. The CDR3 coding sequence is TGCAGCGTTGACAATTACAATGAGCAGTACTTC. Translating gives CSVDNYNEQYF.

This clonotype was counted ten times or more. This rearrangement joins TRBV15 to TRBJ1-4; TRBD1 might be the D (6 bases). CDR3 size: 15 residues. V was pared by 4 bases and J by 8 bases, with 17 bases between. In germline, CDR1 is LNHNV, CDR2 YYDKDF (reference sequence). As DNA, the CDR3 is TGTGCCACCAGCATACGTAAGGGGGGCCCGGAAAAACTGTTTTTT. Its translation: CATSIRKGGPEKLFF.

The V gene is TRBV18, the J gene TRBJ1-2; 7 bases agree with TRBD1. CDR1 is KGHSH, CDR2 LQKENI, per germline. The V and J ends lost 4 bases and 8 bases, in that order; junction bases with no gene match: 4. This CDR3 region has 12 residues. The CDR3 bases are TGTGCCAGCTCACTAACAGGGGAAGGCTACACCTTC. Residues: CASSLTGEGYTF.

Here the CDR3 DNA reads TGTGCCACCAGTGAAGCCGGGACTAAGTTCCTGGAGACCCAGTACTTC. Translation gives CATSEAGTKFLETQYF. The chain links TRBV24-1 to TRBJ2-5, with 7 nucleotides matching TRBD2. In germline, CDR1 is KGHDR, CDR2 SFDVKD. V dropped 4 bases and J dropped 5; count of bases not matched to a gene: 12. The length of the CDR3 is 16 residues.

Concerning this clonotype itself: A much bigger clone sits one base away, suggesting this may be a read error. This sequence joins TRBV2 and TRBJ1-1; D gene ambiguous. V was shortened by 6 bases and J by 3 bases, with 11 bases between the two germline ends. CDR1 is SNHLY and CDR2 is FYNNEI in the germline V gene. The CDR3 is made up of 13 amino acids. CDR3 loop: CASSYPKDTEAFF. For the CDR3, the DNA is TGTGCCAGCAGCTACCCGAAGGACACTGAAGCTTTCTTT.

The chain is built from TRBV6-6 and TRBJ2-7; D is ambiguous. Germline CDR1 MNHNY, CDR2 SVGAGI (reference sequence). CDR3 length equals 12 residues. The V and J ends lost 6 bases and 0 bases respectively, with 6 bases between them. The DNA for the CDR3 is TGTGCCAGCAGAAGTGTCTCCTACGAGCAGTACTTC. As protein: CASRSVSYEQYF.

This clonotype was detected many times. The rearrangement links TRBV29-1 to TRBJ2-5; 7 nucleotides align to TRBD1. CDR3 length equals 14 residues. The V and J ends lost 3 bases and 9 bases, in that order; junction bases with no gene match: 13. In germline, CDR1 is SQVTM, CDR2 ANQGSEA. CDR3 residues: CSVEINGQASSQYF. CDR3 nucleotides: TGCAGCGTTGAGATAAACGGACAGGCCAGTTCCCAGTACTTC.

This clonotype was detected once. A read error may be the cause here, since a much bigger clone is one base away. V gene TRBV5-6 combines with J gene TRBJ1-5; 9 bases fit TRBD1. Germline V gene lookup returns CDR1 SGHDT and CDR2 YYEEEE. This CDR3 region has 15 residues. For the CDR3, the DNA is TGTGCCAGCAGCCTTCGCGGGACAGGGTTTCAGCCCCGGCATTTT. This codes for CASSLRGTGFQPRHF.

This clonotype was recorded many times. The V gene is TRBV16, the J gene TRBJ2-7; D is ambiguous. The CDR3 is 14 residues long. CDR1 and CDR2 from the germline V gene are KGHSY and FQNENV. Trimming cost V 3 bases and J 7 bases, with 16 bases left between them. CDR3: CASSQLTGYLEQYF. Written as DNA, the CDR3 is TGTGCCAGCAGCCAGTTGACGGGTTACCTGGAGCAGTACTTC.

This clonotype turned up a few times. The V call is TRBV7-3, the J call TRBJ2-1; D perhaps matches TRBD2 (5 bases). Trimming shortened V by 1 base and J by 8 bases, and 9 bases separated the two germline ends. The CDR3 spans 13 residues. Germline loops: CDR1 SGHTA, CDR2 FQGTGA. CDR3 bases: TGTGCCAGCAGCTTAATCCGGGATGATGAGCAGTTCTTC. Protein product: CASSLIRDDEQFF.

Turning to this clonotype: A much bigger clone sits one base away, suggesting this may be a read error. The J gene is TRBJ2-2, the V gene TRBV7-8; D is possibly TRBD2 (5 bases). CDR3 length equals 16 residues. Between the trimmed V and J ends, which lost 1 base and 4 bases, there was a span of 13 bases. Germline lookup yields CDR1 SGHVS and CDR2 FQNEAQ. The CDR3 loop is CASSLDAGASTGELFF. The CDR3 DNA reads TGTGCCAGCAGCTTAGACGCGGGCGCGAGCACCGGGGAGCTGTTTTTT.

The rearrangement joins TRBV18 to TRBJ1-1; possible D gene TRBD1, 5 bases. The V and J ends lost 3 bases and 7 bases respectively, with 9 bases between them. Germline CDR1 reads KGHSH; CDR2 reads LQKENI. The CDR3 runs 12 residues. The CDR3 nucleotides are TGTGCCAGCTCACCCACGGGGGTTGAAGCTTTCTTT. Its protein is CASSPTGVEAFF. The full variable domain, in which reference TRBV18 and TRBJ1-1 provide the parts outside the CDR3, is NAGVMQNPRHLVRRRGQEARLRCSPMKGHSHVYWYRQLPEEGLKFMVYLQKENIIDESGMPKERFSAEFPKEGPSILRIQQVVRGDSAAYFCASSPTGVEAFFGQGTRLTVV.

In its sample, this clonotype was seen many times. The chain is built from TRBV29-1 and TRBJ2-7; D may be TRBD1 (6 bases). Trimming stripped 6 bases from V and 3 bases from J, with 12 bases between. In germline, CDR1 is SQVTM, CDR2 ANQGSEA. The CDR3 consists of 12 residues. The CDR3 DNA reads as TGCAGCGTCGTGGGACAATTCTACGAGCAGTACTTC. As protein: CSVVGQFYEQYF.

The chain recombines TRBV7-2 with TRBJ2-5; 8 bases align to TRBD1. There are 14 residues in the CDR3. Germline CDR1 is SGHTA and CDR2 is FQGNSA. V shed 5 bases, J shed 6 bases, and the junction held 8 bases outside the gene matches. The CDR3 bases are TGTGCCAGCAGCCCTAACGACAGGGGTCAGACCCAGTACTTC. Residues: CASSPNDRGQTQYF. Full variable domain (rest looked up from reference TRBV7-2 and TRBJ2-5): GAGVSQSPSNKVTEKGKDVELRCDPISGHTALYWYRQSLGQGLEFLIYFQGNSAPDKSGLPSDRFSAERTGGSVSTLTIQRTQQEDSAVYLCASSPNDRGQTQYFGPGTRLLVL.

This sequence joins TRBV15 and TRBJ1-5; D uncertain. CDR1 is LNHNV and CDR2 is YYDKDF in the germline V gene (reference sequence). Trimming shortened V by 3 bases and J by 0 bases, and 15 bases separated the two germline ends. The CDR3 runs 17 residues. CDR3 region: CATSSLSGGYSNQPQHF. The CDR3 DNA sequence: TGTGCCACCAGCAGCTTATCTGGCGGCTATAGCAATCAGCCCCAGCATTTT.

This chain joins TRBV4-1 and TRBJ1-4; possibly TRBD1 for D (6 bases). Trimming cost V 1 base and J 8 bases, with 14 bases left between them. The CDR3 contains 15 residues. The germline gives CDR1 MGHRA, CDR2 YSYEKL. The chain's CDR3 is CASSQGGLGNEKLFF. The CDR3 nucleotides read TGCGCCAGCAGCCAAGGGGGGCTAGGGAACGAAAAACTGTTTTTT.

This clonotype was counted a few times. The rearrangement uses TRBV5-1 and TRBJ2-7; possibly TRBD2 for D (6 bases). Germline V gives CDR1 SGHRS, CDR2 YFSETQ. CDR3 size: 14 residues. V was shortened by 4 bases and J by 3 bases, with 14 bases between the two germline ends. The CDR3 nucleotides read TGCGCCAGCAGCCTTACTTCGCGGGACTACGAGCAGTACTTC. Protein product: CASSLTSRDYEQYF.

This clonotype appeared once. The CDR3 here is CAWSADRTGKGNEQYF. The CDR3 nucleotides are TGTGCCTGGAGTGCCGACCGGACAGGCAAAGGGAACGAGCAGTACTTC. The chain employs TRBV30 and TRBJ2-7, with 7 bases identical to TRBD1. The germline gives CDR1 GTSNPN, CDR2 SVGIG (reference sequence). The CDR3 contains 16 residues. V shed 1 base, J shed 5 bases, and the junction held 14 bases outside the gene matches.